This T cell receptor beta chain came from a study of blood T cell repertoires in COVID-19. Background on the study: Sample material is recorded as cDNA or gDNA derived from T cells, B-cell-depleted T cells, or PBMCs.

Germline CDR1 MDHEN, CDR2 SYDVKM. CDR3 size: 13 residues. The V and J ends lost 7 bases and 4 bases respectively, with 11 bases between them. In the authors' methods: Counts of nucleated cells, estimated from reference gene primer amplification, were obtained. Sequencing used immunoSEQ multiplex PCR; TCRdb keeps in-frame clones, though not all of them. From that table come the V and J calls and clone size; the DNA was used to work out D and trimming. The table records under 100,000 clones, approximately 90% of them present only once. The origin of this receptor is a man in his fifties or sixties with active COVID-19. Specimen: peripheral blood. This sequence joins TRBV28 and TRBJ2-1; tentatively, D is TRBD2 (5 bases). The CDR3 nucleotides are TGTGCCAGCACCGGAAGCGGATACAATGAGCAGTTCTTC. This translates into CASTGSGYNEQFF.